This TCR beta chain is from a study of a mutant IDH1 vaccine in newly diagnosed glioma. Across the study: Vaccine dosing followed radiotherapy by 4-6 weeks, or accompanied temozolomide cycles. Study-wide findings and caveats: Evidence of vaccine-induced immune responses was documented in 85% to 95% of patients.

This clone was found once. Its matching antigen is unknown. Germline-derived CDR1 and CDR2 are MNHEY and SMNVEV (reference sequence). CDR3 length: 12 residues. Trimming removed 3 bases from V and 8 bases from J, with 10 bases in between. Time point meaning: week 5, during vaccination. Vaccine doses each comprised 300 ug of mutant IDH1 20-mer peptide, with topical imiquimod. The repertoire was sequenced with immunoSEQ multiplex PCR; TCRdb's copy has only in-frame clones and lacks some. The table lists tens of thousands of clones, about 80% of them singletons, with 3.1% in the top ten. Here the sequenced sample was PBMCs, taken from a glioma patient whose treatment included an IDH1 peptide vaccine. The source of this sequence is a woman aged 18-29 years with glioma. Some clones in this sample may be carry-over from other donors' samples. This sequence joins TRBV27 and TRBJ1-1; D unresolved. The CDR3 DNA reads as TGTGCCAGCAGTTTCCCAGGATCCGAAGCTTTCTTT. It encodes CASSFPGSEAFF.